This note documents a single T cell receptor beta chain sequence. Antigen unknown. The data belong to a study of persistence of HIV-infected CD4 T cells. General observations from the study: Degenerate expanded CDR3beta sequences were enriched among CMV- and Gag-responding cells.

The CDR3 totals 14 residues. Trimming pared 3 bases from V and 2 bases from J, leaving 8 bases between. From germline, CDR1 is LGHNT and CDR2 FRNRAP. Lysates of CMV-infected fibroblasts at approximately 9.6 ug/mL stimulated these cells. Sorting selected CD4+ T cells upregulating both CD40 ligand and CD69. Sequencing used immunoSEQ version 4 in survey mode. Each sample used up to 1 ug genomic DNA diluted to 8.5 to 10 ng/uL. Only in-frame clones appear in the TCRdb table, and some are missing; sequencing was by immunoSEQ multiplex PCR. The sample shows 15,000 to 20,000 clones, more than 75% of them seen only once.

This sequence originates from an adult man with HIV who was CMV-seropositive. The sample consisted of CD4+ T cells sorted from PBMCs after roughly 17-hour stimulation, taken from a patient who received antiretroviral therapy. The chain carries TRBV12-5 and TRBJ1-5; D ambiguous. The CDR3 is CASGFGGGNQPQHF. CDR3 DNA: TGTGCTAGTGGTTTTGGAGGCGGCAATCAGCCCCAGCATTTT.